The 18 T cell receptor beta chains below come from one sample, sequenced in a study of blood T cell repertoires in COVID-19. Generated by immunoSEQ multiplex PCR, the TCRdb table keeps only in-frame clones and is missing some. The repertoire has under 150,000 clones, 84% of them found once; the top ten carry roughly 13%. The sample taken for sequencing was peripheral blood. The receptor set was obtained from a human donor in a cohort sampled during active COVID-19.

The V and J genes are TRBV2 and TRBJ1-2; D gene unclear. The CDR3 has 13 amino acids. Trimming stripped 0 bases from V and 7 bases from J, with 9 bases between. Germline values: CDR1 SNHLY, CDR2 FYNNEI. The CDR3 bases are TGTGCCAGCAGTGAAGCGCGGGCCTCTGGCTACACCTTC. Translation gives CASSEARASGYTF.

J is TRBJ2-5 and V is TRBV19; 12 bases agree with TRBD2. Germline V gene data show CDR1 as LNHDA and CDR2 as SQIVND (reference sequence). The CDR3 is 16 amino acids. Germline trimming cut 2 bases from V and 3 bases from J; bases unmatched to any gene: 4. CDR3 sequence (DNA): TGTGCCAGTAGTATAATGGGACTAGCGGGCAAAGAGACCCAGTACTTC. Its protein is CASSIMGLAGKETQYF.

Concerning this clone itself: The sample holds other DNA sequences that translate to the same CDR3. The chain uses TRBV19 and TRBJ1-2, with TRBD1 identical over 9 bases. Germline trimming cut 6 bases from V and 3 bases from J; bases unmatched to any gene: 2. The germline gives CDR1 LNHDA, CDR2 SQIVND (reference sequence). CDR3 length: 13 residues. The CDR3, as DNA: TGTGCCAGTAGGGGACAGGGTCACTATGGCTACACCTTC. Translated, it gives CASRGQGHYGYTF.

This clone was seen only a few times. This chain links TRBV27 with TRBJ2-1, with 15 bases identical to TRBD2. The CDR3 spans 18 residues. Per germline, CDR1 MNHEY and CDR2 SMNVEV (reference sequence). The V segment lost 6 bases and the J segment 1 base; nucleotides outside the gene matches: 7. The CDR3 region is CASRAGLAGGDSYNEQFF. The DNA for the CDR3 is TGTGCCAGCAGGGCGGGACTAGCGGGGGGTGATTCCTACAATGAGCAGTTCTTC.

J is TRBJ2-7 and V is TRBV6-5; TRBD1 matches at 9 bases. This CDR3 is 16 amino acids long. Germline V gives CDR1 MNHEY, CDR2 SVGAGI. Losses at the gene ends were 0 bases for V and 2 bases for J; bases not matched to a gene: 5. The CDR3 loop is CASSYSGGQGPYEQYF. For the CDR3, the DNA is TGTGCCAGCAGTTACTCCGGGGGACAGGGCCCCTACGAGCAGTACTTC.

This clone was seen a single time. The chain links TRBV3-1 (or the pseudogene TRBV3-2) to TRBJ2-7, with 7 positions matching TRBD2. With V trimmed by 4 bases and J by 2 bases, 8 bases remained unmatched. Germline CDR1 reads LGHDT; CDR2 reads YNNKEL (reference sequence). The CDR3 runs to 15 residues. The CDR3 reads CASSRSGVSPYEQYF. The CDR3, as DNA: TGTGCCAGCAGCCGGAGCGGGGTTAGCCCCTACGAGCAGTACTTC.

The V and J genes are TRBV2 and TRBJ2-2; tentative D call: TRBD2 (6 bases). This CDR3 has 15 amino acids. Germline CDR1 SNHLY, CDR2 FYNNEI. Deletions cut 3 bases from V and 1 base from J, with 9 bases between. The DNA of the CDR3 is TGTGCCAGCAGTGAGGTGGGGGGGAACACCGGGGAGCTGTTTTTT. As protein: CASSEVGGNTGELFF.

The chain employs TRBV5-4 and TRBJ1-2; no clear D. Trimming pared 4 bases from V and 2 bases from J, leaving 12 bases between. Germline loops: CDR1 SGHNT, CDR2 YYREEE (reference sequence). The CDR3 contains 14 residues. The CDR3 nucleotides are TGTGCCAGCAGCCCACGCGGATTGAACTATGGCTACACCTTC. As protein: CASSPRGLNYGYTF.

As regards this clone: The sample carries other DNA sequences with the same CDR3. The V and J genes are TRBV2 and TRBJ1-3, with a weak D call TRBD1 (5 bases). Trimming took 5 bases from V and 0 from J, leaving 11 bases between them. The CDR3 spans 15 residues. Germline lookup yields CDR1 SNHLY and CDR2 FYNNEI. The chain's CDR3 is CASSSDRASGNTIYF. The CDR3 DNA is TGTGCCAGCAGTTCCGACAGAGCCTCTGGAAACACCATATATTTT.

The chain has TRBV7-6 and TRBJ1-1; D not resolved. V lost 4 bases and J lost 4, with 10 bases in between. CDR1 is SGHVS, CDR2 FNYEAQ, per germline. This CDR3 has 13 residues. The CDR3 region has the DNA TGTGCCAGCAGCTCCCAAGAGGGCACTGAAGCTTTCTTT. Its translation is CASSSQEGTEAFF.

This clone was counted a few times. The rearrangement links TRBV28 to TRBJ1-1; possibly TRBD1 for D (6 bases). The V and J ends lost 6 bases and 2 bases respectively, with 13 bases between them. The CDR3 has 14 residues. Germline-derived CDR1 and CDR2 are MDHEN and SYDVKM. CDR3 nucleotides: TGTGCCAGCAGGATACTACAGGGAAACACTGAAGCTTTCTTT. Its protein product is CASRILQGNTEAFF.

This clone was counted a few times. V gene TRBV19 combines with J gene TRBJ2-1; 8 bases are a match to TRBD2. In germline, CDR1 is LNHDA, CDR2 SQIVND (reference sequence). This CDR3 contains 14 residues. Trimming took 7 bases from V and 5 from J; bases not matched to a gene: 7. DNA of the CDR3: TGTGCCAGTACATGGGGTAGCGGGGACAATGAGCAGTTCTTC. This encodes CASTWGSGDNEQFF.

V and J are TRBV30 and TRBJ2-7, with D hard to call. Looked up from germline, CDR1 is GTSNPN and CDR2 is SVGIG (reference sequence). The CDR3 contains 12 residues. V shed 1 base and J shed 2 bases, with 6 bases lying between them. Written as DNA, the CDR3 is TGTGCCTGGAGTGCACAAACCTACGAGCAGTACTTC. Its translation is CAWSAQTYEQYF.

This chain connects TRBV5-6 to TRBJ2-7; maybe TRBD2 (6 bases). With 1 base removed from V and 6 bases from J, the gap between germline ends came to 14 bases. The CDR3 is 14 amino acids. Germline CDR1 reads SGHDT; CDR2 reads YYEEEE. Written as DNA, the CDR3 is TGTGCCAGCAGCTTGAAAGGGGACGGGGGCGAGCAGTACTTC. Its protein is CASSLKGDGGEQYF.

The chain employs TRBV27 and TRBJ2-1; D is perhaps TRBD2 (5 bases). The V end was cut by 7 bases, the J end by 2 bases, with 12 bases between. In germline, CDR1 is MNHEY, CDR2 SMNVEV (reference sequence). CDR3 size: 14 residues. The CDR3 DNA reads as TGTGCCAGCACCCTGGGGAGCCCCTACAATGAGCAGTTCTTC. Encoded protein: CASTLGSPYNEQFF.

This clone was counted only a few times. The chain is built from TRBV5-8 and TRBJ2-3; no clear D gene. Germline V gives CDR1 SGHTS, CDR2 YDEGEE. V was clipped by 4 bases and J by 2 bases, with 14 bases between them. CDR3 length equals 15 residues. The CDR3 region is CASSQASASTDTQYF. CDR3 DNA sequence: TGTGCCAGCAGCCAGGCGTCAGCCTCCACAGATACGCAGTATTTT.

The V and J genes are TRBV6-5 and TRBJ2-7, with 8 bases identical to TRBD1. CDR1 MNHEY and CDR2 SVGAGI come from the germline V gene. The CDR3 totals 13 residues. V shed 5 bases and J 3 bases; nucleotides not matched to a gene: 3. CDR3 residues: CASSRDRYYEQYF. In DNA form, the CDR3 reads TGTGCCAGCAGTCGGGACAGGTACTACGAGCAGTACTTC.

This clone was recorded once. The chain carries TRBV6-5 and TRBJ1-6; D is perhaps TRBD1 (6 bases). V was trimmed by 4 bases and J by 6 bases, leaving 16 bases between them. Germline lookup yields CDR1 MNHEY and CDR2 SVGAGI. The CDR3 length is 16 residues. The CDR3 loop is CASSFKDSCLNSPLHF. The CDR3 bases are TGTGCCAGCAGTTTCAAGGACAGCTGCCTTAATTCACCCCTCCACTTT.